These T cell receptor beta chains were read from a single sample in a study of PD-1 blockade in classical Hodgkin lymphoma. TCRdb's copy holds only in-frame clones and misses some; the assay was immunoSEQ multiplex PCR. This sample carries just under 20,000 clones, approximately 80% of them seen once, and the ten largest clones take less than 1.5%. The source material was CD4+ T cells from blood. Receptor source: a human donor with classical Hodgkin lymphoma. The CDR3 runs from the conserved cysteine through the conserved F or W. A D gene is named only where the DNA matches it firmly. Clone size is stated in some rows and not others, as once, few, many or a class when expanded.

j_call v_call cdr3_length clone_size d_call cdr3_nt cdr3_aa
TRBJ2-7 TRBV5-4 13 - - TGTGCCAGCAGCCCGGGAACCAACTACGAGCAGTACTTC CASSPGTNYEQYF
TRBJ1-1 TRBV25-1 16 - TRBD1 TGTGCCAGCAGTGGACGGGCCTTAGGGGGCGCCACTGAAGCTTTCTTT CASSGRALGGATEAFF
TRBJ2-5 TRBV9 16 - TRBD2 TGTGCCAGCAGCGTAAGGGCTAGCGGGACCCAAGAGACCCAGTACTTC CASSVRASGTQETQYF
TRBJ1-1 TRBV5-1 15 - - TGCGCCAGCAGCTTCAGGGACGAAGGGATTGGTGAAGCTTTCTTT CASSFRDEGIGEAFF
TRBJ2-7 TRBV20-1 11 - - TGCAGTGCTAGGGACAACTACGAGCAGTACTTC CSARDNYEQYF
TRBJ2-7 TRBV5-1 15 - TRBD1 TGCGCCAGCAGCCGGGGCGTGGACAGGGCCTACGAGCAGTACTTC CASSRGVDRAYEQYF
TRBJ2-5 TRBV7-6 17 - - TGTGCCAGCAGCCGCCCCCGGGGAAGTAGATTCGACGAGACCCAGTACTTC CASSRPRGSRFDETQYF
TRBJ1-5 TRBV19 16 - TRBD1 TGTGCCAGTAGTGGGACAGGGGTCATTAGCAATCAGCCCCAGCATTTT CASSGTGVISNQPQHF
TRBJ2-7 TRBV28 15 - - TGTGCCAGCATGAGGGGAGCGGGCACAAGCTACGAGCAGTACTTC CASMRGAGTSYEQYF
TRBJ2-5 TRBV6-4 14 - - TGTGCCAGCAGTGCCGGCTTAGGGGCAGAGACCCAGTACTTC CASSAGLGAETQYF
TRBJ2-1 TRBV5-1 11 - - TGCGCCAGCAGCTTGTCGCGGGAGCAGTTCTTC CASSLSREQFF
TRBJ2-1 TRBV7-9 16 - - TGTGCCAGCAGCCCCACTCAGGGCCGCGCTTACAATGAGCAGTTCTTC CASSPTQGRAYNEQFF
TRBJ1-4 TRBV27 19 - - TGTGCCAGCAGTTTTCATCTTATGGGGGCAGTTAAGGGTAATGAAAAACTGTTTTTT CASSFHLMGAVKGNEKLFF
TRBJ1-6 TRBV28 17 - - TGTGCCAGCAGTTTATTTACCGGGGCAGGGGCATATTCACCCCTCCACTTT CASSLFTGAGAYSPLHF
TRBJ2-5 TRBV29-1 12 - - TGCAGCGTTGAACGGCAGGGAGAGACCCAGTACTTC CSVERQGETQYF
TRBJ2-2 TRBV19 14 - TRBD1 TGTGCCAGTAGGGGGACAGGGTCGGCCGGGGAGCTGTTTTTT CASRGTGSAGELFF
TRBJ1-6 TRBV5-4 14 - TRBD1 TGTGCCAGCAGCGGACAGGGCCTGGCTTCACCCCTCCACTTT CASSGQGLASPLHF
TRBJ1-2 TRBV28 16 - - TGTGCCAGCAGCCCAGCAGGGGCGCGACAGATGGATGGCTACACCTTC CASSPAGARQMDGYTF
TRBJ2-6 TRBV4-2 21 - - TGTGCCAGCAGCCAAGATACCCCGGGACAATTAACCCTCTCTGGGGCCAACGTCCTGACTTTC CASSQDTPGQLTLSGANVLTF
TRBJ2-7 TRBV27 14 - - TGTGCCAGCAAGACTAGACTTTTGTTCTACGAGCAGTACTTC CASKTRLLFYEQYF
TRBJ1-2 TRBV18 13 - - TGTGCCAGCTCACCCACAGGGTCCTATGGCTACACCTTC CASSPTGSYGYTF
TRBJ1-2 TRBV27 14 few - TGTGCCAGCAGTCCCCGGACCGAGACCTATGGCTACACCTTC CASSPRTETYGYTF
TRBJ2-2 TRBV7-9 18 - - TGTGCCAGCAGCTCGGATGGGGAAGTGGGTCTACGGGGCGGGGAGCTGTTTTTT CASSSDGEVGLRGGELFF
TRBJ2-7 TRBV27 16 - TRBD2 TGTGCCAGCAGTTTATCGGGCGGGAGGACCTTCAGGGGGCAGTACTTC CASSLSGGRTFRGQYF
TRBJ2-3 TRBV2 15 - - TGTGCCAGCAGACCCCTTCTAGATGGCACAGATACGCAGTATTTT CASRPLLDGTDTQYF
TRBJ2-7 TRBV27 17 - TRBD2 TGTGCCAGCAGTTTTGCACTAGCGGGTAGGGGCCCCTACGAGCAGTACTTC CASSFALAGRGPYEQYF
TRBJ1-5 TRBV19 17 - - TGTGCCAGTAGTATAGTAGGGATAAGCGGATTTGATCAGCCCCAGCATTTT CASSIVGISGFDQPQHF
TRBJ1-1 TRBV29-1 12 - - TGCAGCGTTGAAGGCTATAACACTGAAGCTTTCTTT CSVEGYNTEAFF
TRBJ1-6 TRBV28 15 once TRBD1 TGTGCCAGCAGTCCACTAGACAGGGATAATTCACCCCTCCACTTT CASSPLDRDNSPLHF
TRBJ2-7 TRBV2 13 - TRBD2 TGTGCCAGCTACTGGGGGGGGGTCGGCGAGCAGTACTTC CASYWGGVGEQYF
TRBJ1-3 TRBV5-8 17 - - TGTGCCAGCATTACTACCGGGGGAAACACGCTGCGGAACACCATATATTTT CASITTGGNTLRNTIYF
TRBJ2-3 TRBV15 17 - - TGTGCCACCAGCAGAGATCTACTGAGCATTAGCACAGATACGCAGTATTTT CATSRDLLSISTDTQYF
TRBJ2-5 TRBV6-1 19 - TRBD2 TGTGCCAGCAGTGAAAGTAGGCTAGCGGGAGACCCCCCTCCATGGCGCCAGTACTTC CASSESRLAGDPPPWRQYF
TRBJ1-3 TRBV21-1 18 - - TGTGCCAGCAGCACAAAGGGACAGGCCTCCACCTCTGGAAACACCATATATTTT CASSTKGQASTSGNTIYF
TRBJ2-5 TRBV19 15 - TRBD1 TGTGCCAGTAGCAAAGAGGGACAGGGTGTAGAGACCCAGTACTTC CASSKEGQGVETQYF
TRBJ2-7 TRBV7-2 15 - TRBD1 TGTGCCAGCAGCCTAGGGACAGAGAGACCCTACGAGCAGTACTTC CASSLGTERPYEQYF
TRBJ2-5 TRBV6-5 14 - TRBD1 TGTGCCAGCAGTTGGACAGGACAAGCTGAGACCCAGTACTTC CASSWTGQAETQYF
TRBJ2-3 TRBV10-3 14 - - TGTGCCACCGGGGGACTGGCGGGAACAGATACGCAGTATTTT CATGGLAGTDTQYF
TRBJ2-5 TRBV29-1 18 - - TGCAGCGTTGTCGGGGCTGTAGGTCATACGGGTTTACAAGAGACCCAGTACTTC CSVVGAVGHTGLQETQYF
TRBJ2-1 TRBV2 14 - TRBD2 TGTGCCAGCCGGGGGGGCAGCTCCTACAATGAGCAGTTCTTC CASRGGSSYNEQFF
TRBJ1-5 TRBV19 16 - - TGTGCCAGTAGTACATATCGGACAGAAAGCAATCAGCCCCAGCATTTT CASSTYRTESNQPQHF